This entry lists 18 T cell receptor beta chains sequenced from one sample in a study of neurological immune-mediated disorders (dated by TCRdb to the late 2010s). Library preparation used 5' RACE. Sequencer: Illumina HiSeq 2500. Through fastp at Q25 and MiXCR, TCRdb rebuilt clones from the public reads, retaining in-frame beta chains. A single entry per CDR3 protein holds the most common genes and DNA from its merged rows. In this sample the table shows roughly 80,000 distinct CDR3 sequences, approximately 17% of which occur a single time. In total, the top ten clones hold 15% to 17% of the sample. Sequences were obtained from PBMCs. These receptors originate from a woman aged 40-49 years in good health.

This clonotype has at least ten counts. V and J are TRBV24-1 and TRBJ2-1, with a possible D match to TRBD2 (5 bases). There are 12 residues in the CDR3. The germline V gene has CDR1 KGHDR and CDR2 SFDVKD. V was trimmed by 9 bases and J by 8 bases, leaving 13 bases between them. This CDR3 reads CATQDSGDEQFF. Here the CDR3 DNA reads TGTGCCACCCAGGACTCTGGGGATGAGCAGTTCTTC.

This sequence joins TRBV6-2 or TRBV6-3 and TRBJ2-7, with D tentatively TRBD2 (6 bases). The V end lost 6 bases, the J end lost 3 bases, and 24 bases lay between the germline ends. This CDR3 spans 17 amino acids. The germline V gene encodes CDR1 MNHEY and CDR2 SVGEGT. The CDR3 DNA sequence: TGTGCCAGCAGACCACGGACTATCGGGGCGCTAAACTACGAGCAGTACTTC. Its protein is CASRPRTIGALNYEQYF.

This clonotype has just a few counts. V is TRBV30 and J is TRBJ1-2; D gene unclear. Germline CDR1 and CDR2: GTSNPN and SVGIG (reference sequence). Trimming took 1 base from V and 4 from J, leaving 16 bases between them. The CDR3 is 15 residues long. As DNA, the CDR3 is TGTGCCTGGAGTGCAGGAAGGGAAAAGGGCTATGGCTACACCTTC. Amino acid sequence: CAWSAGREKGYGYTF.

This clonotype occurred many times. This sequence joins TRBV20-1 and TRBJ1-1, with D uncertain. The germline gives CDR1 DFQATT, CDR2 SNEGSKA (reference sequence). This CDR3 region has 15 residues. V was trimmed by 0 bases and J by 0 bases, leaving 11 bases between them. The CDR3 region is CSARDYNSVNTEAFF. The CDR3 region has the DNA TGCAGTGCTAGAGATTATAACAGTGTGAACACTGAAGCTTTCTTT.

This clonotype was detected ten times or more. CDR3 sequence (DNA): TGTGCCAGCAGCTGGACCGGGGAGGTGGAGACCCAGTACTTC. Its translation is CASSWTGEVETQYF. V and J are TRBV7-2 and TRBJ2-5, with D perhaps TRBD2 (6 bases). The V end was cut by 4 bases, the J end by 5 bases, with 14 bases between. CDR3 size: 14 residues. The germline CDR1 and CDR2 sequences are SGHTA and FQGNSA.

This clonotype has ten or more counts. This CDR3 is CSVMGKGANVLTF. CDR3 coding DNA: TGCAGCGTTATGGGGAAAGGGGCCAACGTCCTGACTTTC. This chain connects TRBV29-1 to TRBJ2-6; no reliable D call. V was shortened by 5 bases and J by 4 bases, with 9 bases between the two germline ends. CDR3 size: 13 residues. Germline assignment: CDR1 SQVTM and CDR2 ANQGSEA.

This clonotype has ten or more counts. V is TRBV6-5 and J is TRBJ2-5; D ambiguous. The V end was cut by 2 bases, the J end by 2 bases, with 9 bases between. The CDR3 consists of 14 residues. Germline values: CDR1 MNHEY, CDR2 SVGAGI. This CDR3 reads CASSYSRSQETQYF. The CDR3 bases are TGTGCCAGCAGTTACAGCAGAAGTCAAGAGACCCAGTACTTC.

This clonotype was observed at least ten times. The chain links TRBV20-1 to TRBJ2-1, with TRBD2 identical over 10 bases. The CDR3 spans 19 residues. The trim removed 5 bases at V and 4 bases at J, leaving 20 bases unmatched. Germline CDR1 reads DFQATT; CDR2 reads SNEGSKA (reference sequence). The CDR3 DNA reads TGCAGTGCTCAATCCCCCGGACTAGCGGCCTGGCGTGATTACAATGAGCAGTTCTTC. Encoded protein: CSAQSPGLAAWRDYNEQFF.

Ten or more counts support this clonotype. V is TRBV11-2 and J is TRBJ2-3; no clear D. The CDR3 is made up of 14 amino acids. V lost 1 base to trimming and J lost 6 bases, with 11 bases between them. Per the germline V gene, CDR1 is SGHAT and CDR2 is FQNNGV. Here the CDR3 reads CASSLGIGLDTQYF. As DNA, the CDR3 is TGTGCCAGCAGCTTAGGAATAGGGCTGGATACGCAGTATTTT.

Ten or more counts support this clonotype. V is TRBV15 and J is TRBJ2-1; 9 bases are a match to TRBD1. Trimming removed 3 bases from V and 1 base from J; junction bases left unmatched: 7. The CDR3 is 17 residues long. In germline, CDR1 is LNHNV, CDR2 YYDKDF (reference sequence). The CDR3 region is CATSRGQGARSYNEQFF. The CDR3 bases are TGTGCCACCAGCAGGGGACAGGGAGCGAGATCCTACAATGAGCAGTTCTTC.

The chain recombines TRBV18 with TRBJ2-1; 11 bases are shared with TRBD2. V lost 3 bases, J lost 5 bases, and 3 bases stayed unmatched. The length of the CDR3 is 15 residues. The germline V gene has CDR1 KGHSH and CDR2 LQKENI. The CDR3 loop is CASSPGLAAHNEQFF. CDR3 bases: TGTGCCAGCTCACCGGGACTAGCGGCCCACAATGAGCAGTTCTTC.

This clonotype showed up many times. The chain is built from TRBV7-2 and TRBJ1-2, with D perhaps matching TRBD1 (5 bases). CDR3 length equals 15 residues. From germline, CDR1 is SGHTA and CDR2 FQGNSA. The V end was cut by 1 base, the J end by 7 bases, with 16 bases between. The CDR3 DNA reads TGTGCCAGCAGCTTAGTACCGGGGCCCGGGATTGGCTACACCTTC. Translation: CASSLVPGPGIGYTF.

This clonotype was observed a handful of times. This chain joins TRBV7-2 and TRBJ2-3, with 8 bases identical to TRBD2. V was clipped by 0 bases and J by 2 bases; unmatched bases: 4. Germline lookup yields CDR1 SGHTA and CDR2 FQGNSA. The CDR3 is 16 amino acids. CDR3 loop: CASSLAVAGNTDTQYF. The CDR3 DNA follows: TGTGCCAGCAGCTTAGCGGTAGCGGGGAACACAGATACGCAGTATTTT.

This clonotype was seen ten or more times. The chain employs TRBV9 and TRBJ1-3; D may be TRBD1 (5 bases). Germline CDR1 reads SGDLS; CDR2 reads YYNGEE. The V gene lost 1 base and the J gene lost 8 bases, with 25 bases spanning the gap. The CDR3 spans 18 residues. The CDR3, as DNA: TGTGCCAGCAGCGTAACCCCCCTCGGGACTTCGTGGGGGGACACCATATATTTT. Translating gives CASSVTPLGTSWGDTIYF.

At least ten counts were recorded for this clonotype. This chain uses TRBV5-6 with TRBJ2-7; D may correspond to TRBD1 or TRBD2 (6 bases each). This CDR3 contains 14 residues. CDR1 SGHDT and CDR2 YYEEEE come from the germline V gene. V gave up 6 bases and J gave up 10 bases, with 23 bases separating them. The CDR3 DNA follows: TGTGCCAGCACCATTCGACAGGCGGGACGGGGACAGTACGTC. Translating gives CASTIRQAGRGQYV.

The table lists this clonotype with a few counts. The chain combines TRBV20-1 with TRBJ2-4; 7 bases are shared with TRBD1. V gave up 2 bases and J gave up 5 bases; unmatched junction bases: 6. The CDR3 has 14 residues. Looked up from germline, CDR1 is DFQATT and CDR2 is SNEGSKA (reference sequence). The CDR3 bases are TGCAGTGCTAGACTCGACAGGGAACAAAACATTCAGTACTTC. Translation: CSARLDREQNIQYF.

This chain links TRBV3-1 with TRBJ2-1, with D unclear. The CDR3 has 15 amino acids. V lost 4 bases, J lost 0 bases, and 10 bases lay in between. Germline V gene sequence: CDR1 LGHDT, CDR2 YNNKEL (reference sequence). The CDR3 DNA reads TGTGCCAGCAGCCTCACTTCGAGCTCCTACAATGAGCAGTTCTTC. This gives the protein CASSLTSSSYNEQFF.

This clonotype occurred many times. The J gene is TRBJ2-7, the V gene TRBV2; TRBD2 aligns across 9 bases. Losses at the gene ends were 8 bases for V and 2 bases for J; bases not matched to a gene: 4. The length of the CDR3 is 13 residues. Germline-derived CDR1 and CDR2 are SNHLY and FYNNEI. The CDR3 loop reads CASLSSGAYEQYV. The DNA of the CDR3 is TGTGCCAGCCTATCTAGCGGGGCCTACGAGCAGTACGTC.